The TCR beta chain described here comes from a study of identical twins listed by TCRdb under 2016. About the investigation overall: To test whether fetal clonotypes persist, this study deep-sequenced TCR alpha and beta repertoires from monozygotic twins, from unrelated adults of various ages, and from cord blood. Replicate twin experiments were performed at different times using different library preparation protocols to rule out contamination.

This clonotype has more than one count but fewer than ten. Its antigen has not been determined. Per-base qualities were not stored, and no clone one base away is much larger. The library was produced with 5' RACE. The reads were generated on an Illumina HiSeq 2000. A universal primer binding site was added through template switching, and the final cDNA carried a unique molecular identifier so that TCR cDNA molecules could be counted accurately. Specific primers in the conserved constant-segment region were used to synthesize first-strand cDNA for the TCR alpha and beta chains. To control for contamination, every cDNA library carried two barcodes: a SMART-Mk sample barcode plus Illumina barcodes. TruSeq adapter sequences, together with Illumina sample barcodes, were added in two successive PCR steps. The Illumina HiSeq platform was used with custom primers to sequence TCR alpha and beta cDNA libraries. The source study handled its data this way. Raw reads were processed with MiGEC to extract unique molecular identifiers, and MiXCR was used to determine CDR3 positions. Recombination models were inferred per individual with the repgenHMM and IGoR tools using an EM algorithm. Shared clonotypes were analyzed with the tcR package in R, and sharing was normalized by the product of cloneset sizes. To study raw recombination free of thymic and clonal selection effects, out-of-frame nonproductive sequences were analyzed. TCRdb reanalyzed the raw reads on its own, using fastp at Q25 for trimming and MiXCR for clone calling, and kept in-frame beta chains. Rows are combined by CDR3 protein, so each entry shows the most common genes and DNA. These V and J calls are TCRdb output, not the study's own analysis. Recorded for this sample are 200,000 to 250,000 distinct CDR3 sequences; about 7.5% of them occurred a single time. In total, the top ten clones hold about 1.8% of the sample.

Only healthy Caucasian donors were included. Three pairs of female monozygotic twins, all aged about 18 to 29 years, were included in the twin cohort. Miltenyi CD45RO+ enrichment and human naive T-cell isolation kits were used to isolate memory (CD45RO+) and naive T cells from PBMC. Beyond this particular receptor, the publication reports: The excess sharing between twins in beta out-of-frame sequences was weaker because fewer shared sequences reduced the signal-to-noise ratio. Invariant T cells such as MAIT and iNKT could partly confound zero-insertion analyses, although diverse VJ usage argued against such confounding for most clonotypes. In monozygotic twins, recombination models systematically underestimated out-of-frame TCR alpha sharing, but the models matched the sharing seen between unrelated individuals. Fewer insertions were carried by abundant cord blood beta clonotypes; a weaker similar trend was observed in young adult naive repertoires, while no such trend was observed in memory repertoires. Because the same donors could not be followed over many years, the conclusions depended on cross-sectional statistical analysis. Out-of-frame TCR alpha sequences shared between twins showed an excess of low generation-probability sequences compared with coincidental sharing between unrelated individuals.

The same specimen was also included in a second study, on yellow fever vaccine responses in identical twins. According to the second study: According to the authors, the vaccine-induced T cell response in identical twins seemed to be partly convergent and partly specific to each individual. The study precisely tracked vaccine-responding T cell clones in identical twins.

The TCR originated in a woman under 30 in good health. Sample: memory (CD45RO+) T cells sorted from blood. The cell subset or site label for this specimen denotes: CD45RO+ enriched T cells.

The CDR3: CASGVFYNEQFF. The sequence in DNA is TGTGCCAGCGGGGTCTTCTACAATGAGCAGTTCTTC. The rearrangement combines TRBV6-2 or TRBV6-3 with TRBJ2-1; no D gene can be assigned with confidence. The germline V gene gives CDR1 as MNHEY and CDR2 as SVGEGT. The cysteine opens and the phenylalanine closes a CDR3 of 12 amino acids. Only CDR3 DNA remains: 36 bases, in frame from the first base. Between the V and J ends, shortened by 8 bases and 3 bases respectively, the junction contains 8 bases.